Following are 18 T cell receptor beta chains from one sample sequenced in a study of control samples from healthy donors and cancer patients. Using immunoSEQ multiplex PCR, the repertoire was profiled, and TCRdb retains in-frame clones only, with some absent. The sample has about 130,000 clones, about 94% seen once; the top ten hold over 12%. Sequencing used PBMCs. The receptors derive from a man in his sixties with colorectal cancer.

This chain links TRBV27 with TRBJ2-1; 7 nucleotides agree with TRBD1. The germline V gene has CDR1 MNHEY and CDR2 SMNVEV (reference sequence). This CDR3 comprises 16 residues. V dropped 0 bases and J dropped 0; count of bases not matched to a gene: 2. CDR3 in DNA: TGTGCCAGCAGTTTATCCTCAGGGGGCTCCTACAATGAGCAGTTCTTC. Its translation: CASSLSSGGSYNEQFF.

The chain carries TRBV10-3 and TRBJ1-2; TRBD1 agrees at 7 bases. CDR1 and CDR2 (germline): ENHRY, SYGVKD. V lost 7 bases and J lost 8; bases outside the gene matches: 10. The CDR3 length is 13 residues. CDR3 loop: CAITGGDSSGYTF. The CDR3 nucleotides read TGTGCCATCACCGGGGGGGACAGTTCAGGCTACACCTTC.

As regards this clone: Other DNA sequences within the sample encode an identical CDR3. The chain recombines TRBV29-1 with TRBJ2-5, with D unresolved. V was cut by 6 bases and J by 3 bases, with 5 bases left in between. Germline CDR1 SQVTM, CDR2 ANQGSEA. This CDR3 spans 10 amino acids. CDR3 sequence: CSVGEETQYF. CDR3 DNA sequence: TGCAGCGTCGGAGAAGAGACCCAGTACTTC.

The chain links TRBV19 to TRBJ2-6; TRBD1 matches 8 bases. After removal of 4 bases from V and 0 bases from J, the junction contained 5 bases not matched to a gene. The CDR3 runs to 17 residues. Germline assignment: CDR1 LNHDA and CDR2 SQIVND (reference sequence). The CDR3 sequence: CASSRDRGVSGANVLTF. CDR3 nucleotides: TGTGCCAGTAGTAGAGACAGGGGAGTCTCTGGGGCCAACGTCCTGACTTTC.

DNA of the CDR3: TGTGCCAGCAGCTTGGGAGGGACTGGGGCCAACGTCCTGACTTTC. This translates into CASSLGGTGANVLTF. The rearrangement joins TRBV7-8 to TRBJ2-6; 7 bases are a match to TRBD2. CDR3 length: 15 residues. J was trimmed by 2 bases and V by 3 bases; bases with no gene match: 1. Germline CDR1 SGHVS, CDR2 FQNEAQ.

The chain recombines TRBV3-1 (or the pseudogene TRBV3-2) with TRBJ2-7; the D gene is possibly TRBD1 (6 bases). In germline, CDR1 is LGHDT, CDR2 YNNKEL (reference sequence). This CDR3 comprises 13 residues. The V end was cut by 8 bases, the J end by 4 bases, with 15 bases between. CDR3 DNA: TGTGCCAGCGGTACCGGGACAAATTACGAGCAGTACTTC. Protein: CASGTGTNYEQYF.

The rearrangement joins TRBV6-1 to TRBJ2-7; 9 bases agree with TRBD1. V trimming: 0 bases; J trimming: 2 bases; junction bases outside the gene matches: 5. The CDR3 spans 16 residues. Germline loops: CDR1 MNHNS, CDR2 SASEGT. The CDR3 loop reads CASSEALGQGAYEQYF. In nucleotides, the CDR3 is TGTGCCAGCAGTGAAGCGCTGGGACAGGGTGCCTACGAGCAGTACTTC.

V and J are TRBV7-2 and TRBJ2-5; D remains ambiguous. Per the germline V gene, CDR1 is SGHTA and CDR2 is FQGNSA. The germline V and J ends were trimmed by 5 bases and 2 bases, with 9 bases remaining between them. The CDR3 is 13 amino acids. In nucleotides, the CDR3 is TGTGCCAGCAGCACTCGACCTCAAGAGACCCAGTACTTC. Amino acid sequence: CASSTRPQETQYF.

The chain combines TRBV11-1 with TRBJ1-2; possible D gene TRBD1, 5 bases. The V gene's germline CDR1 is SGHAT and CDR2 FQDESV (reference sequence). Trimming cost V 5 bases and J 2 bases, with 15 bases left between them. CDR3 length: 15 amino acids. The CDR3, as DNA: TGTGCCAGCAGCCTAGGGCAGGGTGGAAACTATGGCTACACCTTC. This translates into CASSLGQGGNYGYTF.

This chain connects TRBV5-6 to TRBJ2-3, with 8 nucleotides matching TRBD2. This CDR3 is built from 16 residues. After removal of 5 bases from V and 2 bases from J, the junction contained 10 bases not matched to a gene. The germline CDR1 and CDR2 sequences are SGHDT and YYEEEE. The CDR3 spells CASSFPSGLDTDTQYF. The DNA of the CDR3 is TGTGCCAGCAGTTTTCCATCGGGACTAGACACAGATACGCAGTATTTT.

This chain joins TRBV24-1 and TRBJ1-2, with 7 nucleotides matching TRBD1. Per germline, CDR1 KGHDR and CDR2 SFDVKD. The V and J ends lost 8 bases and 2 bases, in that order; junction bases with no gene match: 7. The CDR3 is 14 residues long. CDR3 sequence (DNA): TGTGCCACCAAAAACGACAGGGCGAACTATGGCTACACCTTC. Protein product: CATKNDRANYGYTF.

The chain has TRBV6-1 and TRBJ1-6; no definite D call. This CDR3 comprises 15 residues. V was clipped by 2 bases and J by 9 bases, with 14 bases between them. CDR1 and CDR2 (germline): MNHNS, SASEGT. The CDR3 spells CASSESAALGSPLHF. In nucleotides, the CDR3 is TGTGCCAGCAGTGAATCCGCAGCCTTGGGTTCACCCCTCCACTTT.

The V call is TRBV6-1, the J call TRBJ2-7; TRBD1 aligns across 7 bases. The J segment lost 2 bases and the V segment lost 2 bases, leaving 9 bases of the junction unmatched. Looked up from germline, CDR1 is MNHNS and CDR2 is SASEGT. This CDR3 has 16 residues. The CDR3 here is CASSELVTGSTYEQYF. The CDR3 nucleotides are TGTGCCAGCAGTGAACTCGTGACAGGGTCCACCTACGAGCAGTACTTC.

The rearrangement joins TRBV4-2 to TRBJ2-1; D is unclear. CDR1 and CDR2 from the germline V gene are LGHNA and YNFKEQ. This CDR3 comprises 14 residues. The ends were cut back, 1 base at V and 9 bases at J, with 13 bases in the middle. The chain's CDR3 is CASSQASGNGEQFF. DNA of the CDR3: TGTGCCAGCAGCCAAGCATCTGGTAACGGTGAGCAGTTCTTC.

This chain links TRBV9 with TRBJ2-3; 7 bases match TRBD2. CDR3 length: 16 residues. CDR1 SGDLS and CDR2 YYNGEE come from the germline V gene. V was clipped by 0 bases and J by 0 bases; unmatched bases: 4. The CDR3 region has the DNA TGTGCCAGCAGCGTAGCGGGGGGTCCTAGCACAGATACGCAGTATTTT. Translated, it gives CASSVAGGPSTDTQYF.

The table lists this clone with a count of one. Other DNA variants within this sample encode the same CDR3. The chain is built from TRBV19 and TRBJ1-3; D is ambiguous. The CDR3 has 14 amino acids. CDR1 and CDR2 (germline): LNHDA, SQIVND (reference sequence). The ends were cut back, 7 bases at V and 0 bases at J, with 10 bases in the middle. The CDR3 here is CASTTRFSGNTIYF. As DNA, the CDR3 is TGTGCCAGTACCACAAGGTTCTCTGGAAACACCATATATTTT.

The genes are TRBV5-8 and TRBJ1-2; no reliable D call. Germline CDR1 SGHTS, CDR2 YDEGEE. V was shortened by 2 bases and J by 4 bases, with 6 bases between the two germline ends. This CDR3 is built from 12 residues. This chain's CDR3 is CASSLRGYGYTF. The CDR3 region has the DNA TGTGCCAGCAGCTTACGGGGCTATGGCTACACCTTC.

This chain joins TRBV27 and TRBJ1-5; no firm D call. V lost 5 bases, J lost 5 bases, and 10 bases lay in between. CDR1 is MNHEY and CDR2 is SMNVEV in the germline V gene (reference sequence). The CDR3 runs 13 residues. DNA for the CDR3: TGTGCCAGCAGTCTAACTCGGGATCAGCCCCAGCATTTT. It yields the protein CASSLTRDQPQHF.